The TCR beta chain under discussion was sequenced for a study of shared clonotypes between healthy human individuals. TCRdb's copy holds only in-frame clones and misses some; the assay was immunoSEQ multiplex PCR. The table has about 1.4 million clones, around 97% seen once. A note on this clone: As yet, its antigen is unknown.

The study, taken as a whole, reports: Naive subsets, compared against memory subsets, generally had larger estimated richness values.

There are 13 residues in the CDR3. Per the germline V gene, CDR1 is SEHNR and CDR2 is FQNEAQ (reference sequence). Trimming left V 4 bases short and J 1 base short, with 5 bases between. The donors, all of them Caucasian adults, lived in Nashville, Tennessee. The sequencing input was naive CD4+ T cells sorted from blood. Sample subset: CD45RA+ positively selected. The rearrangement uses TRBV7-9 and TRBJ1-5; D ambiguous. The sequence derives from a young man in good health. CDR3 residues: CASSSYSNQPQHF. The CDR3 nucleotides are TGTGCCAGCAGCTCGTACAGCAATCAGCCCCAGCATTTT.